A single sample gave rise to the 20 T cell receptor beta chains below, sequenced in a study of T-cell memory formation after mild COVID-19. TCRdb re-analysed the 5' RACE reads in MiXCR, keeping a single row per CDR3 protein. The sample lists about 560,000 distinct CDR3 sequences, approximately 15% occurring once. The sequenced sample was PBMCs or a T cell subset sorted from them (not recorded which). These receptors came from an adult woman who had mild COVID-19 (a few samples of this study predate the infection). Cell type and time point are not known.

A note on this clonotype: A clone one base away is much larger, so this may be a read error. Written as DNA, the CDR3 is TGTGCCAGCAGTTTACAACAGGGGATGAATACGCAGTATTTT. Translating it yields CASSLQQGMNTQYF. The rearrangement uses TRBV12-3 or TRBV12-4 and TRBJ2-3; 7 bases map to TRBD1. With V trimmed by 2 bases and J by 7 bases, 6 bases remained unmatched. This CDR3 region has 14 residues.

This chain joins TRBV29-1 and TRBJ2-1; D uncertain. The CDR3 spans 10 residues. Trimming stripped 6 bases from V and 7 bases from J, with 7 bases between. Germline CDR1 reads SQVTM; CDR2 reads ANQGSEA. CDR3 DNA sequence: TGCAGCGTAGTTAAGAATGAGCAGTTCTTC. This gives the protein CSVVKNEQFF.

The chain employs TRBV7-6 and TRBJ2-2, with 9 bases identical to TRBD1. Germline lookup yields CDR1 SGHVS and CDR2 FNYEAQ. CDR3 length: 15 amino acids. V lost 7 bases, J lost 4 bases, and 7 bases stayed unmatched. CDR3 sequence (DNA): TGTGCCAGCATCCCGGGACAGGGTGGCACCGGGGAGCTGTTTTTT. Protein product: CASIPGQGGTGELFF. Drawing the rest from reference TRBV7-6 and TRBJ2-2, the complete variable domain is GAGVSQSPRYKVTKRGQDVALRCDPISGHVSLYWYRQALGQGPEFLTYFNYEAQQDKSGLPNDRFSAERPEGSISTLTIQRTEQRDSAMYRCASIPGQGGTGELFFGEGSRLTVL.

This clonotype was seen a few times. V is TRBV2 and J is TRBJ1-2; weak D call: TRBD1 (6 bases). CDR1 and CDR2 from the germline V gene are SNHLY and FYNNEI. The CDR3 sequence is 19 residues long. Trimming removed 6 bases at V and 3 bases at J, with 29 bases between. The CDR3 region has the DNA TGTGCCAGCAGGATAGCCGCGGCAGGGGCGCCCAAGGGGTACTATGGCTACACCTTC. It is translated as CASRIAAAGAPKGYYGYTF.

This chain's CDR3 is CASSLIATSGASSTDTQYF. The CDR3, as DNA: TGTGCCAGCAGCTTAATAGCGACTAGCGGGGCCTCTAGCACAGATACGCAGTATTTT. This rearrangement joins TRBV7-3 to TRBJ2-3, with 11 nucleotides matching TRBD2. Germline V lookup: CDR1 SGHTA, CDR2 FQGTGA. V dropped 1 base and J dropped 0; count of bases not matched to a gene: 9. The CDR3 covers 19 residues.

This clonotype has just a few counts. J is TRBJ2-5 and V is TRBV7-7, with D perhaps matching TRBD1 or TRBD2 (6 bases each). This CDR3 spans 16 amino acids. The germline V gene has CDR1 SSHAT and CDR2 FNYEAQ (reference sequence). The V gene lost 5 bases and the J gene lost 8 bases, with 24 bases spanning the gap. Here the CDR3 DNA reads TGTGCCAGCAGCCCTGGGGTCGGGGGCGCGGGCGCAACCCAGTACTTC. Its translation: CASSPGVGGAGATQYF.

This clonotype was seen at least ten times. CDR3 amino acids: CAISGHGVPEQYF. In DNA form, the CDR3 reads TGTGCCATCAGTGGGCACGGGGTTCCCGAGCAGTACTTC. The chain recombines TRBV10-3 with TRBJ2-7; D is possibly TRBD2 (5 bases). Looked up from germline, CDR1 is ENHRY and CDR2 is SYGVKD. Between the trimmed V and J ends, which lost 4 bases and 6 bases, there was a span of 13 bases. The CDR3 is 13 amino acids.

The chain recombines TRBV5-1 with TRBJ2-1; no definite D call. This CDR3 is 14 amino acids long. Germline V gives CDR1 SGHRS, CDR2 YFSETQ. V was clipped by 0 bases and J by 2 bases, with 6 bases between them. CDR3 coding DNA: TGCGCCAGCAGCTTGGACAGCACCTACAATGAGCAGTTCTTC. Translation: CASSLDSTYNEQFF. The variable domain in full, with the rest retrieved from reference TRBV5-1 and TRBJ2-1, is KAGVTQTPRYLIKTRGQQVTLSCSPISGHRSVSWYQQTPGQGLQFLFEYFSETQRNKGNFPGRFSGRQFSNSRSEMNVSTLELGDSALYLCASSLDSTYNEQFFGPGTRLTVL.

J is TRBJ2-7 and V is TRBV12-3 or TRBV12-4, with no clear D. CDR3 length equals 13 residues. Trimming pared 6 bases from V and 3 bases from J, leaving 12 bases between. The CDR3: CASSHRPYYEQYF. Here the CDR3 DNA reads TGTGCCAGCAGCCATCGGCCCTACTACGAGCAGTACTTC.

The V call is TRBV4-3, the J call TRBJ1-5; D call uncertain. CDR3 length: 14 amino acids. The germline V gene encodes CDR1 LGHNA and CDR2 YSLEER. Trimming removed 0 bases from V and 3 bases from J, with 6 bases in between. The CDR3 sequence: CASSQDRNNQPQHF. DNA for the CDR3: TGCGCCAGCAGCCAAGACAGGAACAATCAGCCCCAGCATTTT.

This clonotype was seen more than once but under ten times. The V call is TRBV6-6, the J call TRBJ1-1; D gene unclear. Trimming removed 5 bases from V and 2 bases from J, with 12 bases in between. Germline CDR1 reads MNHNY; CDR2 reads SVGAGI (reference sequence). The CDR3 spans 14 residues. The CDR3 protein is CASSHPAGNTEAFF. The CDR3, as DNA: TGTGCCAGCAGTCATCCCGCGGGAAACACTGAAGCTTTCTTT.

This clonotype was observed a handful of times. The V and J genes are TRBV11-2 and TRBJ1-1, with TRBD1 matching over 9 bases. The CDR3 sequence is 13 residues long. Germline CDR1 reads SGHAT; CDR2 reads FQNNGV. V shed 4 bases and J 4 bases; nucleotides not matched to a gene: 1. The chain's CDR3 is CASSWDRATEAFF. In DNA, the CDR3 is TGTGCCAGCAGCTGGGACAGGGCCACTGAAGCTTTCTTT.

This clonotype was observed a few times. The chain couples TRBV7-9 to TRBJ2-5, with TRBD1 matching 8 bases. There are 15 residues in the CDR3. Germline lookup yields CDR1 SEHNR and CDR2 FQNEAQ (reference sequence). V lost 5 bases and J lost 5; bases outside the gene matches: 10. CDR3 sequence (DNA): TGTGCCAGCAGCGCCGGACAGGGATGGCGGGAGACCCAGTACTTC. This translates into CASSAGQGWRETQYF.

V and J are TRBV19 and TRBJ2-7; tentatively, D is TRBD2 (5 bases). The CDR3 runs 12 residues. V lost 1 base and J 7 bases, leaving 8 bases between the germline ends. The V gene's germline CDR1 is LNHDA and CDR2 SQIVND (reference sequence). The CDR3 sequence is CASSIGGGEQYF. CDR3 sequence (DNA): TGTGCCAGTAGTATAGGAGGAGGAGAGCAGTACTTC.

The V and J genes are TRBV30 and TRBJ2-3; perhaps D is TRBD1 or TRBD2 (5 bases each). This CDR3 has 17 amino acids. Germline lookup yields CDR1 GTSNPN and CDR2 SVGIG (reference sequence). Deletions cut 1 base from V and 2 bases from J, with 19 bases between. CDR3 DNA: TGTGCCTGGAGTGAGCCCGGGGCGGGCCTCATCACAGATACGCAGTATTTT. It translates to CAWSEPGAGLITDTQYF.

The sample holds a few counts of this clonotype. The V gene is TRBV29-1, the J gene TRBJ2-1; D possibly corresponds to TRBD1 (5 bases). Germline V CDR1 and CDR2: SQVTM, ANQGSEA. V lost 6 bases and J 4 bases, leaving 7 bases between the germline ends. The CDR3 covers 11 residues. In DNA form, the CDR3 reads TGCAGCGTACGACAGTACAATGAGCAGTTCTTC. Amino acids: CSVRQYNEQFF.

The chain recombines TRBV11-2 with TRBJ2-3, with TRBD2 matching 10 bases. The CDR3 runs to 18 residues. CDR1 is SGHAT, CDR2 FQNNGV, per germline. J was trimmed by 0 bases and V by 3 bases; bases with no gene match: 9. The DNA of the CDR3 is TGTGCCAGCAGCTTCTGGACTAGCGGAGCTTCTAGCACAGATACGCAGTATTTT. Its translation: CASSFWTSGASSTDTQYF.

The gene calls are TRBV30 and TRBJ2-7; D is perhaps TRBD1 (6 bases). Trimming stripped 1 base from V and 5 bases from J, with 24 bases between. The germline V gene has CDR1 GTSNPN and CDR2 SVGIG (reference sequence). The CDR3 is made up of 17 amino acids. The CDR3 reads CAWSEIGGQLWSDEQYF. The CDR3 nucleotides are TGTGCCTGGAGTGAAATTGGGGGCCAGTTGTGGAGTGACGAGCAGTACTTC.

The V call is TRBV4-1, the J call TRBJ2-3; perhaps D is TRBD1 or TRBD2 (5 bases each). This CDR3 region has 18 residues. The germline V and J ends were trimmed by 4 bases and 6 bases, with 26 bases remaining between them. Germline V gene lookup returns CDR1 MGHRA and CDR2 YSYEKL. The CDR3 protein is CASSPPPIVGTNGDTQYF. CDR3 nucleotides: TGCGCCAGCAGCCCCCCCCCTATTGTCGGGACCAACGGGGATACGCAGTATTTT.

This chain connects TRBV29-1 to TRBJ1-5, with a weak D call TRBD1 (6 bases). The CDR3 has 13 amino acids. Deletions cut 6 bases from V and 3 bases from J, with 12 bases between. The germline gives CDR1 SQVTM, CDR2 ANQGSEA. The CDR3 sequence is CSVWTDINQPQHF. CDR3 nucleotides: TGCAGCGTGTGGACAGATATCAATCAGCCCCAGCATTTT.